Below, one T cell receptor beta chain is given with its context. TCRdb's table, derived via immunoSEQ multiplex PCR, lists solely in-frame clones and lacks some. Of over 100,000 clones listed, nearly 90% are singletons. V was shortened by 6 bases and J by 4 bases, with 3 bases between the two germline ends. Germline V gives CDR1 MGHDK, CDR2 SYGVNS. The CDR3 loop spans 11 amino acids. The data stem from a study of control samples from healthy donors and cancer patients. The chain carries TRBV25-1 and TRBJ1-4, with D unclear. Sequencing was done on a sample of blood. This sequence was found in a man in his fifties or sixties in good health. CDR3 region: CASSLNEKLFF. CDR3 DNA: TGTGCCAGCAGCCTTAATGAAAAACTGTTTTTT.